This record concerns one T cell receptor (beta chain) sequence. Its antigen is not identified. The data were obtained in a study of post-analysis software for immune sequencing data. Points from the study as a whole: A few TRBV segments were significantly more frequent in patients than in controls. TRBV5-6, TRBV5-1 and TRBV20-1 were among these segments. By F measure, samples from a shared preparation batch strongly co-clustered.

Unique-molecular-identifier-tagged TCR beta cDNA libraries were used. The authors obtained roughly 0.5 million cDNA molecules from roughly 1 to 10 million T cells. From the PCR reads, TCRdb called clonotypes with MiXCR, one entry per CDR3 protein. There are a few hundred thousand distinct CDR3 sequences in the sample; roughly 40% occur only once, and 7.6% lies in the top ten. The CDR3 is 15 residues long. The germline CDR1 and CDR2 sequences are MGHRA and YSYEKL. This chain links TRBV4-1 with TRBJ2-5; 9 bases are a match to TRBD1. The better agreement between TRBJ2-7 and the DNA end casts doubt on the J call. Sequenced input: blood. This TCR was sampled from a girl aged 2-15 years with multiple sclerosis. The CDR3, as DNA: TGCGCCAGCAGCCAAATCGGGACAGGGCACGTCGAGCAGTACTTC. Residues: CASSQIGTGHVEQYF.